This T cell receptor (beta chain) was identified during a study of blood T cell repertoires in COVID-19. About the study: Samples came from the United States, Italy and Spain, spanning acute and convalescent COVID-19. The cDNA or gDNA used as material had been derived from T cells, B-cell-depleted T cells, or PBMCs.

CDR3 length: 15 amino acids. The V and J ends lost 3 bases and 2 bases respectively, with 12 bases between them. Per the germline V gene, CDR1 is LGHDT and CDR2 is YNNKEL (reference sequence). The sample holds one count of this clone. As handled by the study authors: It was from reference gene primer amplification that nucleated cell counts were estimated. Sequencing used immunoSEQ multiplex PCR; TCRdb keeps in-frame clones, though not all of them. V and J calls and clone size come straight from that table; D and trimming were deduced from the DNA. The table lists about 150,000 clones, 84% of them singletons.

V gene TRBV3-1 (or the pseudogene TRBV3-2) combines with J gene TRBJ2-3, with a possible D match to TRBD2 (6 bases). This clonotype originated in a woman aged 45-60 years with acute or convalescent COVID-19. Sequenced: peripheral blood. This CDR3 is CASSHPGLLTDTQYF. The CDR3 coding sequence is TGTGCCAGCAGCCATCCGGGACTTCTCACAGATACGCAGTATTTT.